Presented here are 3 T cell receptor beta chains from one specimen sequenced in a study of CD8 T cells in ankylosing spondylitis. Whole-study findings and limits: Typical of ankylosing spondylitis blood, it appeared, was a TCR beta motif of several highly homologous variants.

Antigens for these TCRs are unknown. TCRdb recomputed calls from the 5' RACE reads with MiXCR, one row per CDR3 protein. The data hold roughly 700,000 distinct CDR3 sequences, with over 15% observed a single time. The sequencing input was blood, either unsorted or a sorted T cell fraction (not recorded which). These receptors were obtained from a male donor with ankylosing spondylitis.

The chain joins TRBV6-1 to TRBJ2-1; 11 bases map to TRBD1. Trimming cost V 5 bases and J 5 bases; bases outside gene matches: 5. This CDR3 contains 15 residues. Germline assignment: CDR1 MNHNS and CDR2 SASEGT. Written as DNA, the CDR3 is TGTGCCAGCAGTAGGACAGGGGGCTTTAACAATGAGCAGTTCTTC. Translated: CASSRTGGFNNEQFF.

The chain combines TRBV29-1 with TRBJ2-1; TRBD2 matches 7 bases. The germline CDR1 and CDR2 sequences are SQVTM and ANQGSEA. V shed 4 bases, J shed 10 bases, and the junction held 13 bases outside the gene matches. This CDR3 contains 14 residues. CDR3 sequence: CSVVPSGAQLEQFF. DNA for the CDR3: TGCAGCGTTGTCCCAAGCGGGGCTCAACTCGAGCAGTTCTTC.

The chain is built from TRBV12-3 or TRBV12-4 and TRBJ2-2; possibly TRBD1 for D (5 bases). This CDR3 is built from 16 residues. V lost 5 bases, J lost 1 base, and 14 bases lay in between. The CDR3 DNA sequence: TGTGCCAGCAGTCAACGACAGAGTCGGAACACCGGGGAGCTGTTTTTT. It translates to CASSQRQSRNTGELFF.